Following are 29 T cell receptor beta chains from one sample sequenced in a study of T cell clonality in common variable immunodeficiency. The study, taken as a whole, reports: In common variable immunodeficiency, TCR beta chains reportedly carried fewer deletions and N-nucleotide insertions.

The table came from immunoSEQ multiplex PCR; TCRdb's copy has only in-frame clones and leaves some out. Altogether 25,000 to 35,000 clones were found in the sample, and no singletons occur. These TCRs are of unknown antigen specificity. Sequencing input: peripheral blood mononuclear cells. Source of these receptors: a human donor with common variable immunodeficiency.

As for this clone: The CDR3 is cut off 3 residues early in the read; its end comes from the germline J gene. V is TRBV7-8 and J is TRBJ1-5; 9 bases are shared with TRBD1. The V gene's germline CDR1 is SGHVS and CDR2 FQNEAQ. The CDR3 has 15 residues. The V and J ends lost 5 bases and 6 bases, in that order; junction bases with no gene match: 8. CDR3: CASSLLRDRVQPQHF. The CDR3 bases that were read are TGTGCCAGCAGCCTACTCCGGGACAGGGTTCAGCCC.

This clone was seen only a few times. The missing CDR3 end, 3 residues past where the read stops, is filled in from the germline J gene. This chain uses TRBV18 with TRBJ1-4, with 7 bases identical to TRBD1. This CDR3 contains 16 residues. Trimming took 0 bases from V and 0 from J; bases not matched to a gene: 1. CDR1 KGHSH and CDR2 LQKENI come from the germline V gene. CDR3 bases read: TGTGCCAGCTCACCACCAGGACAGGCAACTAATGAAAAA. As protein: CASSPPGQATNEK. The CDR3, in full, reads CASSPPGQATNEKLFF.

Comments on this clone: The read stops 3 residues short of the end of the CDR3; the missing end is completed from the germline J gene. The chain employs TRBV5-1 and TRBJ2-1; D might be TRBD1 or TRBD2, each matching 5 bases. Trimming stripped 4 bases from V and 0 bases from J, with 14 bases between. The CDR3 is 16 amino acids. Germline V gene lookup returns CDR1 SGHRS and CDR2 YFSETQ. The CDR3 bases that were read are TGCGCCAGCAGCCCGGGTTCAGGGAGCTCCTACAATGAG. It specifies CASSPGSGSSYNE. The whole CDR3 sequence reads CASSPGSGSSYNEQFF.

This clone was counted at least ten times. The sequenced fragment ends 3 residues before the CDR3 boundary, so the rest is inferred from the germline J gene. The chain employs TRBV7-3 and TRBJ2-3; 8 bases align to TRBD2. The CDR3 sequence is 17 residues long. Trimming at V came to 3 bases and at J to 2 bases, leaving 10 bases not matched to a gene. Germline V gives CDR1 SGHTA, CDR2 FQGTGA. The CDR3: CASSLGTRWGNTDTQYF. The part of the CDR3 DNA that was read is TGTGCCAGCAGCTTGGGGACTAGGTGGGGCAACACAGATACG.

This clone was detected many times. The CDR3 end lies 3 residues beyond the end of the read and is filled in from the germline J gene. This chain connects TRBV19 to TRBJ1-4; D possibly corresponds to TRBD1 (5 bases). The CDR3 runs 13 residues. Germline V gives CDR1 LNHDA, CDR2 SQIVND (reference sequence). Trimming shortened V by 9 bases and J by 8 bases, and 16 bases separated the two germline ends. This chain's CDR3 is CASTRRDGEKLFF. CDR3 DNA (partial): TGTGCCAGCACACGCAGGGATGGGGAAAAA.

A few counts support this clone. The read ends 3 residues shy of where the CDR3 ends; the end is completed using the germline J gene. V is TRBV30 and J is TRBJ2-5; 11 bases line up with TRBD1. This CDR3 spans 13 amino acids. With V trimmed by 5 bases and J by 5 bases, 4 bases remained unmatched. The germline V gene has CDR1 GTSNPN and CDR2 SVGIG (reference sequence). The CDR3 sequence: CAWGQGALETQYF. The CDR3 bases that were read are TGTGCCTGGGGACAGGGGGCGCTTGAGACC.

This clone was seen repeatedly, ten times or more. The sequence runs out 3 residues before the end of the CDR3; the remainder is reconstructed from the germline J gene. The J gene is TRBJ2-5, the V gene TRBV7-3, with unresolved D. Per germline, CDR1 SGHTA and CDR2 FQGTGA. The CDR3 contains 15 residues. V dropped 1 base and J dropped 1 base, with 10 bases sitting between them. The CDR3: CASSLNAVSQETQYF. The DNA read from the CDR3 is TGTGCCAGCAGCTTAAATGCTGTCAGCCAAGAGACC. Based on the CDR3 plus reference TRBV7-3 and TRBJ2-5, the full variable domain is GAGVSQTPSNKVTEKGKYVELRCDPISGHTALYWYRQSLGQGPEFLIYFQGTGAADDSGLPNDRFFAVRPEGSVSTLKIQRTERGDSAVYLCASSLNAVSQETQYFGPGTRLLVL.

Concerning this clone: Read coverage stops 3 residues before the CDR3 terminus; the germline J gene supplies the remainder. This chain joins TRBV5-6 and TRBJ1-6; possible D gene TRBD1, 5 bases. CDR1 and CDR2 (germline): SGHDT, YYEEEE. Trimming stripped 2 bases from V and 10 bases from J, with 13 bases between. This CDR3 spans 14 amino acids. CDR3 region: CASSFGRDQSPLHF. Partial CDR3 DNA: TGTGCCAGCAGCTTCGGCAGGGATCAATCACCC.

This clone was seen at least ten times. Coverage ceases 3 residues before the CDR3 finishes, and the germline J gene fills in the end. The gene calls are TRBV20-1 and TRBJ2-2; 10 bases are shared with TRBD1. The J segment lost 7 bases and the V segment lost 6 bases, leaving 8 bases of the junction unmatched. Germline V gives CDR1 DFQATT, CDR2 SNEGSKA (reference sequence). The CDR3 covers 14 residues. The covered CDR3 bases are TGCAGTGCGTCCTCCGGGACAGGGGACGGGGAG. Its translation: CSASSGTGDGE. The whole CDR3 region reads CSASSGTGDGELFF.

This clone was seen ten or more times. The read falls 3 residues short of the CDR3 end, and the missing part is taken from the germline J gene. The chain is built from TRBV7-2 and TRBJ1-5, with a tentative D call TRBD1 (6 bases). Germline V lookup: CDR1 SGHTA, CDR2 FQGNSA. V shed 5 bases and J shed 2 bases, with 13 bases lying between them. This CDR3 contains 15 residues. The covered CDR3 bases are TGTGCCAGCAGCGGACGACAGGCGGGCAATCAGCCC. Its protein is CASSGRQAGNQP. The full CDR3 is CASSGRQAGNQPQHF.

This clone was recorded many times. The read is 3 residues too short to cover the CDR3 end, so that end is filled in from the germline J gene. V usage is TRBV6-2 or TRBV6-3 and J usage is TRBJ1-2, with TRBD1 matching over 7 bases. The V segment lost 6 bases and the J segment 5 bases; nucleotides outside the gene matches: 15. The CDR3 covers 16 residues. Germline V gene data show CDR1 as MNHEY and CDR2 as SVGEGT. CDR3 region: CASSRISGTEAYGYTF. CDR3 DNA, as far as it was read: TGTGCCAGCAGCCGAATCTCCGGGACAGAAGCGTATGGC.

About this clone: The CDR3 end falls 3 residues outside the read, so it is completed with the germline J gene. The V gene is TRBV7-2, the J gene TRBJ2-5, with 10 nucleotides matching TRBD2. The CDR3 has 14 residues. Germline CDR1 and CDR2: SGHTA and FQGNSA. The trim removed 8 bases at V and 4 bases at J, leaving 7 bases unmatched. CDR3 in amino acids: CASSLAGVLETQYF. Incomplete CDR3 DNA: TGTGCCAGCTCTCTAGCGGGGGTACTAGAGACC.

With regard to this clone: The read ends 3 residues shy of where the CDR3 ends; the end is completed using the germline J gene. J is TRBJ2-5 and V is TRBV7-3; 7 nucleotides match TRBD2. Germline trimming cut 4 bases from V and 3 bases from J; bases unmatched to any gene: 5. In germline, CDR1 is SGHTA, CDR2 FQGTGA. This CDR3 is built from 14 residues. The sequenced CDR3 bases are TGTGCCAGCAGCTCCCTTGGGGGGGAAGAGACC. It yields the protein CASSSLGGEET. The CDR3 as a whole reads CASSSLGGEETQYF.

For this clone: The read gets to within 3 residues of the CDR3 end, and the germline J gene fills in the rest. The chain employs TRBV7-2 and TRBJ1-4, with TRBD1 matching 7 bases. Trimming took 5 bases from V and 8 from J; bases not matched to a gene: 11. The CDR3 runs to 15 residues. Germline lookup yields CDR1 SGHTA and CDR2 FQGNSA. The covered CDR3 bases are TGTGCCAGCAGCCCCGACAGGGAGGTCGGGGAAAAA. This sequence encodes CASSPDREVGEK. The full CDR3 reads CASSPDREVGEKLFF. The variable domain in full, completed from reference TRBV7-2 and TRBJ1-4, reads GAGVSQSPSNKVTEKGKDVELRCDPISGHTALYWYRQSLGQGLEFLIYFQGNSAPDKSGLPSDRFSAERTGGSVSTLTIQRTQQEDSAVYLCASSPDREVGEKLFFGSGTQLSVL.

The table lists this clone with many counts. The CDR3 goes on 3 residues after the read ends, and that part is filled in from the germline J gene. The J gene is TRBJ2-4, the V gene TRBV6-2 or TRBV6-3, with a weak D call TRBD1 (5 bases). Germline-derived CDR1 and CDR2 are MNHEY and SVGEGT. The CDR3 has 14 amino acids. V dropped 5 bases and J dropped 0 bases, with 8 bases sitting between them. The CDR3 protein is CASSPRVAKNIQYF. The covered CDR3 bases are TGTGCCAGCAGTCCCAGGGTAGCCAAAAACATT.

This clone was seen a few times. The CDR3 goes on 3 residues after the read ends, and that part is filled in from the germline J gene. The chain combines TRBV7-2 with TRBJ2-3; tentative D call: TRBD2 (7 bases). Trimming took off 5 bases at V and 5 bases at J, with 17 bases between the two ends. Germline V gives CDR1 SGHTA, CDR2 FQGNSA. The CDR3 contains 15 residues. The part of the CDR3 DNA that was read is TGTGCCAGCAGCCAATCCGGGGGGCGAGGAGATACG. It is translated as CASSQSGGRGDT. The full CDR3 protein is CASSQSGGRGDTQYF.

Worth noting for this clone: The read ends 3 residues shy of where the CDR3 ends; the end is completed using the germline J gene. The V and J genes are TRBV5-1 and TRBJ2-5; maybe TRBD2 (6 bases). This CDR3 comprises 14 residues. The V gene's germline CDR1 is SGHRS and CDR2 YFSETQ. V was cut by 5 bases and J by 5 bases, with 16 bases left in between. The sequenced CDR3 bases are TGCGCCAGCAGTCCGGACCGGGGGAGGGAGACC. Protein: CASSPDRGRET. The whole CDR3 region reads CASSPDRGRETQYF.

On this clone itself: The read ends 3 residues early relative to the CDR3; the germline J gene fills the gap. J is TRBJ2-7 and V is TRBV30, with a weak D call TRBD2 (7 bases). Germline-derived CDR1 and CDR2 are GTSNPN and SVGIG (reference sequence). CDR3 length equals 13 residues. V was trimmed by 7 bases and J by 4 bases, leaving 17 bases between them. The CDR3 spells CASTGGTQYEQYF. The covered CDR3 bases are TGTGCCTCAACCGGGGGGACACAATACGAG.

This clone was found many times. The CDR3 end falls 3 residues outside the read, so it is completed with the germline J gene. The J gene is TRBJ2-7, the V gene TRBV7-9; D possibly corresponds to TRBD1 (6 bases). The CDR3 sequence is 14 residues long. Germline-derived CDR1 and CDR2 are SEHNR and FQNEAQ (reference sequence). V dropped 5 bases and J dropped 4 bases, with 15 bases sitting between them. The DNA read from the CDR3 is TGTGCCAGCAGCGGCTACAGGGTTCCGTACGAG. Translation: CASSGYRVPYE. The entire CDR3 sequence reads CASSGYRVPYEQYF.

This clone was seen at least ten times. The read falls 3 residues short of the CDR3 end, and the missing part is taken from the germline J gene. V usage is TRBV30 and J usage is TRBJ2-5, with D perhaps TRBD2 (6 bases). V lost 0 bases, J lost 2 bases, and 13 bases lay in between. CDR1 is GTSNPN, CDR2 SVGIG, per germline (reference sequence). The CDR3 runs to 15 residues. The CDR3 bases that were read are TGTGCCTGGAGTGTTTTCCGGGGGATGCAAGAGACC. Residues: CAWSVFRGMQET. The full CDR3 sequence reads CAWSVFRGMQETQYF.

This clone was detected only a few times. The sequence runs out 3 residues before the end of the CDR3; the remainder is reconstructed from the germline J gene. V usage is TRBV7-9 and J usage is TRBJ1-2, with TRBD1 identical over 8 bases. Germline V lookup: CDR1 SEHNR, CDR2 FQNEAQ (reference sequence). The CDR3 length is 14 residues. J was trimmed by 3 bases and V by 8 bases; bases with no gene match: 8. CDR3 DNA (partial): TGTGCCAGCGGGGAGGGACAGGCAGACTATGGC. This sequence encodes CASGEGQADYG. The full CDR3 protein is CASGEGQADYGYTF.

Regarding this clone: The DNA ends 3 residues before the CDR3 does, and the rest of the CDR3 is filled in from the germline J gene. The rearrangement joins TRBV2 to TRBJ2-3, with TRBD2 matching over 10 bases. With V trimmed by 2 bases and J by 1 base, 6 bases remained unmatched. Germline V gives CDR1 SNHLY, CDR2 FYNNEI. This CDR3 comprises 17 residues. The CDR3 protein is CASSEFSTSGGTDTQYF. Incomplete CDR3 DNA: TGTGCCAGCAGTGAATTTAGTACTAGCGGGGGCACAGATACG.

This clone has at least ten counts. The CDR3 end is not reached by the read, which stops 3 residues before it; the germline J gene fills it in. This sequence joins TRBV29-1 and TRBJ1-4, with 9 bases identical to TRBD1. V shed 6 bases and J 5 bases; nucleotides not matched to a gene: 4. The germline CDR1 and CDR2 sequences are SQVTM and ANQGSEA. The length of the CDR3 is 13 residues. Partial CDR3 DNA: TGCAGCGTGGCCGGGACAGGGAATGAAAAA. Translation: CSVAGTGNEK. The full CDR3 reads CSVAGTGNEKLFF.

This clone was seen a handful of times. The junction differs from germline at one of its ends, possibly a read error. The read is 3 residues too short to cover the CDR3 end, so that end is filled in from the germline J gene. The rearrangement joins TRBV7-7 to TRBJ2-2; D is ambiguous. Germline CDR1 SSHAT, CDR2 FNYEAQ (reference sequence). This CDR3 has 13 amino acids. The CDR3 bases that were read are TGTGCTAGCAGCTTAGCCCACCTAGGGGAG. Encoded protein: CASSLAHLGE. The whole CDR3 sequence is CASSLAHLGELFF.

This clone was seen ten or more times. The read terminates 3 residues ahead of where the CDR3 ends, so the germline J gene completes it. This chain connects TRBV4-1 to TRBJ2-3, with TRBD2 as a possible D gene (6 bases). Trimming cost V 10 bases and J 1 base, with 15 bases left between them. CDR3 length: 14 amino acids. Per germline, CDR1 MGHRA and CDR2 YSYEKL. The part of the CDR3 DNA that was read is TGCGCCATTTCCCGGGACTCACGCACAGATACG. This encodes CAISRDSRTDT. The full CDR3 protein is CAISRDSRTDTQYF.

This clone was observed many times. This CDR3 reads CASSLELAGGYTDTQYF. The sequenced part of the CDR3 DNA is TGCGCCAGCAGCTTGGAGCTAGCGGGGGGTTACACAGATACG. This chain links TRBV5-1 with TRBJ2-3; the match to TRBD2 covers 11 bases. Read sequence stops 3 residues before the CDR3 end, and the germline J gene provides the missing end. The CDR3 covers 17 residues. Germline values: CDR1 SGHRS, CDR2 YFSETQ. The ends lost 0 bases at V and 2 bases at J; junction bases unmatched: 5.

The CDR3 sequence: CASSEAGRDQPQHF. The sequenced part of the CDR3 DNA is TGTGCCAGCAGTGAAGCGGGCCGAGATCAGCCC. The chain has TRBV2 and TRBJ1-5; no clear D. The read ends 3 residues shy of where the CDR3 ends; the end is completed using the germline J gene. Germline CDR1 is SNHLY and CDR2 is FYNNEI. The CDR3 extends over 14 amino acids. Trimming took off 0 bases at V and 5 bases at J, with 8 bases between the two ends.

This clone has only a few counts. The read ends 3 residues before the CDR3 terminus; that terminus is restored from the germline J gene. The rearrangement joins TRBV7-2 to TRBJ2-1; no clear D gene. V was trimmed by 0 bases and J by 4 bases, leaving 13 bases between them. CDR1 and CDR2 from the germline V gene are SGHTA and FQGNSA. CDR3 length: 16 residues. The DNA read from the CDR3 is TGTGCCAGCAGCTTAGCGGGCCGATTAAATTACAATGAG. Translated: CASSLAGRLNYNE. The CDR3 in its entirety is CASSLAGRLNYNEQFF.

Notes on this clone: The read finishes 3 residues shy of the CDR3 end, and the germline J gene is used to complete it. V usage is TRBV6-4 and J usage is TRBJ2-1, with 7 positions matching TRBD2. CDR3 length: 20 residues. Per germline, CDR1 MRHNA and CDR2 SNTAGT. V lost 0 bases to trimming and J lost 6 bases; unmatched junction nucleotides: 20. The CDR3 bases that were read are TGTGCCAGCAGTGACTCGTTTCAAGCGGGGAGGGTCAATAGTCGCAATGAG. Its translation is CASSDSFQAGRVNSRNE. The CDR3 in its entirety is CASSDSFQAGRVNSRNEQFF.